This TCR beta chain derives from a study of CD8 T cells in Susac syndrome. Study-level results: That the number of individuals in its TCR sequencing and HLA analysis was relatively small was acknowledged by the study.

TCR beta sequences were obtained from blood CD8+ and CD4+ T cells. While CD8+ and CD4+ T cells were isolated negatively, TEMRA cells were enriched by FACS. Random hexamers served to reverse transcribe about 0.5 to 1 ug RNA. TCRdb called the immunoSEQ multiplex PCR reads again in MiXCR, with one record for every CDR3 protein. The sample shows some 300,000 distinct CDR3 sequences, about 91% of them seen only once. Germline V gene data show CDR1 as LNHDA and CDR2 as SQIVND (reference sequence). This CDR3 is 14 amino acids long. V was shortened by 5 bases and J by 2 bases, with 10 bases between the two germline ends. With regard to this clonotype: The antigen is not known.

This clonotype originated in a human donor with multiple sclerosis. The source material was CD8+ T cells from PBMCs. The chain combines TRBV19 with TRBJ2-1, with D uncertain. CDR3 in amino acids: CASSPMVTYNEQFF. The CDR3 bases are TGTGCCAGTAGTCCGATGGTGACCTACAATGAGCAGTTCTTC.